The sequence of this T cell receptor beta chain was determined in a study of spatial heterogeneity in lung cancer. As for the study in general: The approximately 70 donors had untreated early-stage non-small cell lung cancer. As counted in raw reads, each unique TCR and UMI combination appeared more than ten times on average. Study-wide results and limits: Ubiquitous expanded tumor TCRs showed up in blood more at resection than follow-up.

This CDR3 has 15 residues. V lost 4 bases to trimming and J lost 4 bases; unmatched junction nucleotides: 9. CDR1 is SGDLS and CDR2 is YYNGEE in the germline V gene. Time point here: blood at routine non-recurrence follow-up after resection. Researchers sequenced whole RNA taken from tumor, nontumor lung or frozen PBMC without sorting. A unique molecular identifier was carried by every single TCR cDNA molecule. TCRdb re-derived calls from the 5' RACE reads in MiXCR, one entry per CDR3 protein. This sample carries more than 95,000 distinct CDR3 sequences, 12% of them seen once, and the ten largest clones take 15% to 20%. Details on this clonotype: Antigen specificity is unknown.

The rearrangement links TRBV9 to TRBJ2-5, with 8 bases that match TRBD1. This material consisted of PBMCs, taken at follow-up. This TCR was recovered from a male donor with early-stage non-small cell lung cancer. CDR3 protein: CASSTRQGSRETQYF. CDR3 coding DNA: TGTGCCAGCAGCACCAGACAGGGGAGCCGAGAGACCCAGTACTTC.